The T cell receptor beta chain described here comes from a study of CXCR3-negative and CXCR3-positive naive CD8 T cells. Across the whole study: Roughly 140 million TRB reads were obtained in total, which works out to about 1.5 +/- 0.3 million per library.

Notes on this clonotype: Its antigen is still unknown.

Whole-study findings and limits: Diversity in memory CD8+ cells fell much lower than the comparably high levels seen in both naive subsets. Compared with CXCR3-negative naive cells, CXCR3-positive naive cells showed more hydrophobic TRB CDR3s. Memory cells showed distinct TRBV-TRBJ patterns, while the two naive subsets matched.

Germline V gene data show CDR1 as MNHEY and CDR2 as SMNVEV (reference sequence). The CDR3 loop spans 13 amino acids. Each TRB cDNA library was prepared by 5' RACE (with UMI labels). One entry per CDR3 protein, without DNA, is what TCRdb gives after re-calling the 5' RACE reads. Its listing shows some 130,000 distinct CDR3 sequences. The source is a human donor in good health. Some clones in this sample may be carry-over from other donors' samples. Sequenced sample: naive CXCR3+ CD8+ T cells from blood. Subset given: CD45RO-CCR7+CD27+CD95- naive CD8+ T cells expressing CXCR3 (TNR3+). The rearrangement links TRBV27 to TRBJ2-1; TCRdb names TRBD2, which stays unverified in the absence of DNA. CDR3 protein: CASSLAGPNEQLF.